These 27 T cell receptor beta chains originate from one sample sequenced in a study of shared clonotypes between healthy human individuals (dated by TCRdb to about 2020). Libraries were constructed by the immunoSEQ multiplex PCR assay. TCRdb mirrors the immuneACCESS table, restricted to in-frame sequences. Some clones are absent from its copies; in checked studies, under half trace to an unresolved V gene, and the reason for the others is unknown. The table for this sample lists fewer than 700,000 clones; around 80% of them were counted only once. The top ten clonotypes cover around 13% of the sample. Sample: PBMCs. The receptors derive from a woman in her forties in good health. Some clones in this sample may be carry-over from other donors' samples.

The gene calls are TRBV7-9 and TRBJ1-1; the D gene is possibly TRBD1 (5 bases). The ends were cut back, 1 base at V and 4 bases at J, with 10 bases in the middle. Germline CDR1 and CDR2: SEHNR and FQNEAQ (reference sequence). This CDR3 has 14 amino acids. For the CDR3, the DNA is TGTGCCAGCAGCTTAGGCAGGGCCTTCACTGAAGCTTTCTTT. This sequence encodes CASSLGRAFTEAFF. Together with reference TRBV7-9 and TRBJ1-1, the CDR3 gives the full variable domain: DTGVSQNPRHKITKRGQNVTFRCDPISEHNRLYWYRQTLGQGPEFLTYFQNEAQLEKSRLLSDRFSAERPKGSFSTLEIQRTEQGDSAMYLCASSLGRAFTEAFFGQGTRLTVV.

A note on this clone: This probably arose from a read error, given a far larger clone one base away. The sample contains more than one DNA sequence encoding this CDR3. The V and J genes are TRBV5-1 and TRBJ1-1; unclear D gene. The CDR3 loop spans 13 amino acids. CDR1 and CDR2 (germline): SGHRS, YFSETQ. Trimming cost V 4 bases and J 3 bases, with 10 bases left between them. The CDR3 DNA reads TGCGCCAGCAGCGCGGATACGTACACTGAAGCTTTCTTT. Translation: CASSADTYTEAFF.

The V and J genes are TRBV5-1 and TRBJ2-1; a weak D match, TRBD1 (7 bases). The CDR3 totals 13 residues. CDR1 is SGHRS and CDR2 is YFSETQ in the germline V gene. Trimming stripped 2 bases from V and 7 bases from J, with 10 bases between. The CDR3 sequence is CASSFQGGNEQFF. Here the CDR3 DNA reads TGCGCCAGCAGCTTCCAGGGGGGAAATGAGCAGTTCTTC.

This rearrangement joins TRBV6-5 to TRBJ2-7; 9 positions agree with TRBD2. Germline V gene sequence: CDR1 MNHEY, CDR2 SVGAGI. With V trimmed by 2 bases and J by 5 bases, 7 bases remained unmatched. The CDR3 has 15 amino acids. CDR3 bases: TGTGCCAGCAGTTACCTCGGGACTAGCTTGCACGAGCAGTACTTC. Amino acid sequence: CASSYLGTSLHEQYF.

The CDR3 protein is CSGLGQGGINEQFF. The CDR3 bases are TGCAGCGGGCTAGGACAGGGGGGTATCAATGAGCAGTTCTTC. The chain joins TRBV29-1 to TRBJ2-1; TRBD1 matches 10 bases. CDR3 length equals 14 residues. V lost 7 bases to trimming and J lost 6 bases; unmatched junction nucleotides: 9. CDR1 and CDR2 (germline): SQVTM, ANQGSEA.

The chain couples TRBV7-8 to TRBJ2-5; D tentatively reads TRBD1 or TRBD2 (5 bases each). The J call may be faulty, since TRBJ2-7 better matches the DNA end. CDR1 and CDR2 from the germline V gene are SGHVS and FQNEAQ. This CDR3 is built from 16 residues. The DNA for the CDR3 is TGTGCCAGCAGCTTAGCATCGGGGCCACAAGGCTACGAGCAGTACTTC. Protein sequence: CASSLASGPQGYEQYF.

This clone has only one observation. The chain joins TRBV4-3 to TRBJ1-2; 8 nucleotides agree with TRBD1. Per germline, CDR1 LGHNA and CDR2 YSLEER. V lost 0 bases, J lost 8 bases, and 8 bases stayed unmatched. The length of the CDR3 is 15 residues. Here the CDR3 reads CASSQDVTGVRGYTF. The DNA for the CDR3 is TGCGCCAGCAGCCAAGACGTGACAGGGGTGCGGGGCTACACCTTC.

The chain joins TRBV28 to TRBJ1-5; 9 bases fit TRBD1. CDR1 MDHEN and CDR2 SYDVKM come from the germline V gene. After removal of 5 bases from V and 7 bases from J, the junction contained 6 bases not matched to a gene. This CDR3 is 14 amino acids long. The CDR3 loop reads CASSRTGVRQPQHF. For the CDR3, the DNA is TGTGCCAGCAGTCGGACAGGGGTCCGGCAGCCCCAGCATTTT.

With respect to this clone: As the CDR3 is not closed by the conserved phenylalanine or tryptophan, this likely results from a read error. No DNA is shown, since the ends of the CDR3 on it are uncertain; the CDR3 is the one TCRdb lists. The chain's CDR3 is CASTTSNSHKVGPT. The chain is built from TRBV5-6 and TRBJ2-6. The CDR3 is made up of 14 amino acids, end residues included. CDR1 and CDR2 (germline): SGHDT, YYEEEE.

This clone appeared once. The rearrangement links TRBV2 to TRBJ1-1, with TRBD1 identical over 7 bases. Germline trimming cut 6 bases from V and 1 base from J; bases unmatched to any gene: 5. Germline CDR1 and CDR2: SNHLY and FYNNEI. CDR3 length: 14 residues. The DNA for the CDR3 is TGTGCCAGCAGGCACAGGGGAGGGAACACTGAAGCTTTCTTT. Its protein is CASRHRGGNTEAFF.

To note about this clone: Other DNA sequences from this sample encode an identical CDR3 as well. The CDR3 sequence is CASSFGSSYEQYF. The CDR3 bases are TGTGCCAGCAGCTTCGGGAGCTCCTACGAGCAGTACTTC. The rearrangement links TRBV7-3 to TRBJ2-7; tentative D call: TRBD2 (6 bases). Germline V gene lookup returns CDR1 SGHTA and CDR2 FQGTGA. V was cut by 3 bases and J by 0 bases, with 6 bases left in between. The CDR3 sequence is 13 residues long. Looking up the rest from reference TRBV7-3 and TRBJ2-7 gives the full variable domain: GAGVSQTPSNKVTEKGKYVELRCDPISGHTALYWYRQSLGQGPEFLIYFQGTGAADDSGLPNDRFFAVRPEGSVSTLKIQRTERGDSAVYLCASSFGSSYEQYFGPGTRLTVT.

The J gene is TRBJ2-1, the V gene TRBV10-2, with 12 nucleotides matching TRBD2. Germline assignment: CDR1 WSHSY and CDR2 SAAADI. With V trimmed by 6 bases and J by 9 bases, 3 bases remained unmatched. The length of the CDR3 is 13 residues. The CDR3: CASRGLAGGEQFF. In DNA, the CDR3 is TGCGCCAGCAGGGGACTAGCGGGTGGTGAGCAGTTCTTC.

The chain uses TRBV30 and TRBJ1-4, with 7 bases that match TRBD1. Germline V gene sequence: CDR1 GTSNPN, CDR2 SVGIG (reference sequence). The V and J ends lost 2 bases and 4 bases, in that order; junction bases with no gene match: 7. CDR3 size: 15 residues. The CDR3 DNA reads as TGTGCCTGGAGTAGGTGGGGACAGAATAATGAAAAACTGTTTTTT. It specifies CAWSRWGQNNEKLFF.

V usage is TRBV5-1 and J usage is TRBJ2-2; TRBD1 aligns across 7 bases. The CDR3 has 15 amino acids. With 0 bases clipped from V and 6 bases from J, the junction kept 5 bases outside the gene matches. Germline loops: CDR1 SGHRS, CDR2 YFSETQ. The DNA for the CDR3 is TGCGCCAGCAGCTTGGGACAGGGTGGCGCCGGGGAGCTGTTTTTT. Its translation is CASSLGQGGAGELFF.

The V call is TRBV6-4, the J call TRBJ1-4, with 9 bases matching TRBD1. The trim removed 4 bases at V and 8 bases at J, leaving 8 bases unmatched. Germline lookup yields CDR1 MRHNA and CDR2 SNTAGT. This CDR3 is 15 amino acids long. The CDR3 DNA sequence: TGTGCCAGCAGTGCGGAAGGGACAGGGAGAGAAAAACTGTTTTTT. Protein sequence: CASSAEGTGREKLFF.

This CDR3 is CASSSSGGSYNEQFF. The DNA of the CDR3 is TGTGCCAGTAGTTCTAGTGGGGGATCCTACAATGAGCAGTTCTTC. This sequence joins TRBV19 and TRBJ2-1; D is perhaps TRBD1 or TRBD2 (5 bases each). This CDR3 is 15 amino acids long. Trimming removed 5 bases from V and 1 base from J, with 12 bases in between. Germline assignment: CDR1 LNHDA and CDR2 SQIVND (reference sequence).

This sequence joins TRBV10-3 and TRBJ1-1; TRBD1 is a possible D gene (5 bases). V was clipped by 2 bases and J by 4 bases, with 14 bases between them. The CDR3 totals 15 residues. The V gene's germline CDR1 is ENHRY and CDR2 SYGVKD. The CDR3 nucleotides are TGTGCCATCAGTGAGCCCGAACAGGCGGGCACTGAAGCTTTCTTT. Amino acid sequence: CAISEPEQAGTEAFF.

V and J are TRBV30 and TRBJ1-5; a weak D match, TRBD1 (6 bases). V dropped 0 bases and J dropped 5 bases, with 8 bases sitting between them. Looked up from germline, CDR1 is GTSNPN and CDR2 is SVGIG (reference sequence). The CDR3 covers 13 residues. CDR3 amino acids: CAWSVEGDQPQHF. CDR3 in DNA: TGTGCCTGGAGTGTAGAGGGGGATCAGCCCCAGCATTTT.

Regarding this clone: Only one base separates this from a far larger clonotype, so it likely reflects a read error. This chain connects TRBV19 to TRBJ2-5, with a tentative D call TRBD2 (6 bases). CDR1 LNHDA and CDR2 SQIVND come from the germline V gene (reference sequence). This CDR3 contains 16 residues. Trimming stripped 8 bases from V and 2 bases from J, with 21 bases between. CDR3 loop: CASRLRLDGSQETQYF. As DNA, the CDR3 is TGTGCCAGTCGTCTCCGATTGGACGGGAGTCAAGAGACCCAGTACTTC.

The V gene is TRBV18, the J gene TRBJ1-2; no firm D call. Germline V gives CDR1 KGHSH, CDR2 LQKENI. CDR3 length equals 12 residues. V was trimmed by 0 bases and J by 8 bases, leaving 7 bases between them. The CDR3 region has the DNA TGTGCCAGCTCACCACCGATGACCGGCTACACCTTC. Encoded protein: CASSPPMTGYTF.

Turning to this clone: The junction shows a germline mismatch at one end, possibly a read error. The gene calls are TRBV5-1 and TRBJ2-7; the D is unclear. Per germline, CDR1 SGHRS and CDR2 YFSETQ. CDR3 size: 12 residues. The CDR3 is CAGSLGGYEQYF. DNA for the CDR3: TGCGCCGGCAGCTTAGGCGGCTACGAGCAGTACTTC.

The gene calls are TRBV11-3 and TRBJ2-3, with TRBD1 as a possible D gene (5 bases). The CDR3 totals 15 residues. The germline V gene has CDR1 SGHNT and CDR2 YENEEA. With 5 bases removed from V and 3 bases from J, the gap between germline ends came to 15 bases. CDR3 loop: CASSPGQGRTDTQYF. The CDR3 DNA reads TGTGCCAGCAGCCCAGGGCAGGGTCGGACAGATACGCAGTATTTT. Complete variable domain (other parts from reference TRBV11-3 and TRBJ2-3): EAGVVQSPRYKIIEKKQPVAFWCNPISGHNTLYWYLQNLGQGPELLIRYENEEAVDDSQLPKDRFSAERLKGVDSTLKIQPAELGDSAVYLCASSPGQGRTDTQYFGPGTRLTVL.

This clone has only one observation. This chain uses TRBV19 with TRBJ2-2; D might be TRBD2 (6 bases). V was pared by 9 bases and J by 7 bases, with 12 bases between. This CDR3 has 12 amino acids. Germline-derived CDR1 and CDR2 are LNHDA and SQIVND (reference sequence). The CDR3 sequence is CASGGVNGELFF. The CDR3 DNA sequence: TGTGCCAGCGGAGGGGTGAACGGGGAGCTGTTTTTT.

The J gene is TRBJ2-3, the V gene TRBV11-2, with 14 positions matching TRBD2. This CDR3 has 15 amino acids. Germline V gene sequence: CDR1 SGHAT, CDR2 FQNNGV. J gave up 4 bases and V 4 bases, and 1 base lay outside the gene matches. This CDR3 is CASSSGLAGADTQYF. The CDR3 bases are TGTGCCAGCAGCTCGGGACTAGCGGGAGCAGATACGCAGTATTTT.

The chain has TRBV5-4 and TRBJ2-3; possibly TRBD1 or TRBD2 for D (5 bases each). The CDR3 spans 15 residues. Trimming left V 1 base short and J 3 bases short, with 12 bases between. In germline, CDR1 is SGHNT, CDR2 YYREEE (reference sequence). The CDR3 sequence is CASSLPGDLTDTQYF. The CDR3 nucleotides read TGTGCCAGCAGCTTGCCCGGGGACCTAACAGATACGCAGTATTTT.

This clone turned up a few times. This rearrangement joins TRBV5-4 to TRBJ1-2, with D perhaps matching TRBD1 (5 bases). With 0 bases removed from V and 1 base from J, the gap between germline ends came to 13 bases. The germline gives CDR1 SGHNT, CDR2 YYREEE (reference sequence). This CDR3 is 16 amino acids long. The CDR3 nucleotides read TGTGCCAGCAGCTTGGATCAAGGGACTTTTAACTATGGCTACACCTTC. It is translated as CASSLDQGTFNYGYTF. Full variable domain (remainder filled in from reference TRBV5-4 and TRBJ1-2): ETGVTQSPTHLIKTRGQQVTLRCSSQSGHNTVSWYQQALGQGPQFIFQYYREEENGRGNFPPRFSGLQFPNYSSELNVNALELDDSALYLCASSLDQGTFNYGYTFGSGTRLTVV.

The sample holds one count of this clone. V and J are TRBV19 and TRBJ1-1; 10 bases are a match to TRBD1. V lost 2 bases, J lost 12 bases, and 9 bases stayed unmatched. Germline V gene lookup returns CDR1 LNHDA and CDR2 SQIVND (reference sequence). CDR3 length: 14 residues. CDR3 bases: TGTGCCAGTAGTATAAGTCTGGGACAGGGGATAACTTTCTTT. It encodes CASSISLGQGITFF.